The 2 T cell receptor beta chains listed next were all sequenced from one sample in a study of T cell responses to AZD1222 COVID-19 vaccine. TCRdb's copy holds only in-frame clones and misses some; the assay was immunoSEQ multiplex PCR. The table lists 150,000 to 200,000 clones, roughly nine tenths of them singletons, with 1% to 1.5% in the top ten. Source: peripheral blood, taken 28 days after the second AZD1222 dose. These receptor sequences come from an adult who received the AZD1222 COVID-19 vaccine.

CDR3 protein: CASSLAAGRYEQYF. The CDR3 nucleotides read TGTGCCAGCAGCTTGGCGGCAGGGAGGTACGAGCAGTACTTC. The chain combines TRBV5-6 with TRBJ2-7; tentatively, D is TRBD2 (6 bases). The V end was cut by 0 bases, the J end by 4 bases, with 11 bases between. The CDR3 extends over 14 amino acids. The germline V gene has CDR1 SGHDT and CDR2 YYEEEE.

The table lists this clone with a count of one. The rearrangement links TRBV29-1 to TRBJ1-1; 12 bases match TRBD1. The CDR3 has 13 residues. V gave up 6 bases and J gave up 5 bases; unmatched junction bases: 4. Germline V lookup: CDR1 SQVTM, CDR2 ANQGSEA. The chain's CDR3 is CSVGTGGWTEAFF. The CDR3 DNA is TGCAGCGTCGGGACAGGGGGCTGGACTGAAGCTTTCTTT.